This TCR beta chain is from a study of T cell responses to AZD1222 COVID-19 vaccine. Study background: Doses given second, at about 4 or about 12 weeks, were pooled.

Some clones are missing from TCRdb's copy, which holds only in-frame ones; the method was immunoSEQ multiplex PCR. The sample records around 70,000 clones, about 80% being singletons. The ends were cut back, 5 bases at V and 6 bases at J, with 24 bases in the middle. The CDR3 consists of 17 residues. Germline V gene lookup returns CDR1 KGHSH and CDR2 LQKENI. This clone was recorded only once. Antigen specificity is unknown. Study-wide results and caveats: Just a handful of people given AZD1222 tested seropositive at baseline. Along spike, vaccine-associated CD4 TCRs were found throughout, with dominance at 160-218 and 743-854. None of the repertoires were sampled until the peak T cell response had passed.

The sequence came from an adult in good health. Specimen: peripheral blood, collected on day 0 of AZD1222 vaccination. The chain has TRBV18 and TRBJ2-3; D is undetermined. The CDR3 spells CASSSRVAARKADTQYF. The CDR3 region has the DNA TGTGCCAGCTCATCGCGCGTCGCAGCTCGAAAGGCGGATACGCAGTATTTT. Based on the CDR3 plus reference TRBV18 and TRBJ2-3, the full variable domain is NAGVMQNPRHLVRRRGQEARLRCSPMKGHSHVYWYRQLPEEGLKFMVYLQKENIIDESGMPKERFSAEFPKEGPSILRIQQVVRGDSAAYFCASSSRVAARKADTQYFGPGTRLTVL.